What follows are 4 T cell receptor beta chains derived from one specimen sequenced in a study of blood T cell repertoires in COVID-19. Generated by immunoSEQ multiplex PCR, the TCRdb table keeps only in-frame clones and is missing some. The table shows around 94,000 clones, with approximately 80% occurring only once. Sequencing was done on a sample of peripheral blood. Receptors originate from a human donor in a cohort sampled during active COVID-19.

The CDR3 DNA reads as TGTGCCAGCAGCTGGACCAGGGGCTACAATGAGCAGTTCTTC. Amino acid sequence: CASSWTRGYNEQFF. V is TRBV14 and J is TRBJ2-1, with D possibly TRBD1 on 6 matching bases. The V end lost 5 bases, the J end lost 3 bases, and 11 bases lay between the germline ends. Germline V lookup: CDR1 SGHDN, CDR2 FVKESK. The CDR3 contains 14 residues.

Comments on this clone: This specimen includes other DNA sequences encoding the same CDR3. V usage is TRBV5-4 and J usage is TRBJ1-5; no clear D gene. The germline CDR1 and CDR2 sequences are SGHNT and YYREEE (reference sequence). CDR3 length: 13 amino acids. Trimming removed 2 bases from V and 2 bases from J, with 5 bases in between. DNA of the CDR3: TGTGCCAGCAGCTTCGAGGGCAATCAGCCCCAGCATTTT. Translation: CASSFEGNQPQHF.

The rearrangement joins TRBV18 to TRBJ1-4; possibly TRBD1 for D (5 bases). Germline V gene sequence: CDR1 KGHSH, CDR2 LQKENI. The CDR3 is made up of 15 amino acids. Trimming took off 3 bases at V and 5 bases at J, with 13 bases between the two ends. CDR3 sequence reads: CASSPVRGGNEKLFF. The CDR3 DNA follows: TGTGCCAGCTCACCGGTCCGGGGGGGGAATGAAAAACTGTTTTTT.

V and J are TRBV3-1 (or the pseudogene TRBV3-2) and TRBJ2-3, with 9 bases that match TRBD1. Per germline, CDR1 LGHDT and CDR2 YNNKEL (reference sequence). This CDR3 contains 19 residues. The J segment lost 1 base and the V segment lost 1 base, leaving 12 bases of the junction unmatched. Here the CDR3 DNA reads TGTGCCAGCAGCCAAGTCTTAACAGGGGGCAGGTGGGGCACAGATACGCAGTATTTT. Amino acid sequence: CASSQVLTGGRWGTDTQYF.